The 30 T cell receptor beta chains given below trace back to one sample, sequenced in a study of blood T cells in healthy people across ages. Using a J-beta primer mix together with a sample-barcoded 5' primer, a second PCR was run for about 7 to 12 cycles. TCRdb itself ran the 5' RACE reads through MiXCR, one entry per CDR3 protein. The sample lists fewer than 950,000 distinct CDR3 sequences, roughly 35% seen once, with 13% in the top ten. Sequencing was done on a sample of blood. Receptor source: a man between 18 and 29 years old in good health.

This clonotype was observed a handful of times. The chain combines TRBV18 with TRBJ2-5; maybe TRBD1 (6 bases). From germline, CDR1 is KGHSH and CDR2 LQKENI. Trimming took off 4 bases at V and 11 bases at J, with 20 bases between the two ends. The CDR3 covers 14 residues. The chain's CDR3 is CASSRDIPEDEQYF. The CDR3, as DNA: TGTGCCAGCTCACGGGACATCCCTGAGGATGAGCAGTACTTC.

This clonotype was seen ten or more times. This chain joins TRBV20-1 and TRBJ2-1; 8 bases are a match to TRBD1. The CDR3 loop spans 16 amino acids. Germline trimming cut 2 bases from V and 9 bases from J; bases unmatched to any gene: 15. CDR1 is DFQATT, CDR2 SNEGSKA, per germline (reference sequence). Here the CDR3 DNA reads TGCAGTGCTAGAACGCTGACAGGGGACGGACTAAGTGAGCAGTTCTTC. Translated, it gives CSARTLTGDGLSEQFF.

The rearrangement joins TRBV7-3 to TRBJ2-7; D is unclear. The CDR3 runs to 13 residues. Germline assignment: CDR1 SGHTA and CDR2 FQGTGA. Deletions cut 1 base from V and 5 bases from J, with 9 bases between. This CDR3 is CASSLSRGNEQYF. As DNA, the CDR3 is TGTGCCAGCAGCTTAAGTCGTGGGAACGAGCAGTACTTC.

V usage is TRBV6-4 and J usage is TRBJ2-3, with TRBD2 matching 10 bases. With V trimmed by 4 bases and J by 4 bases, 8 bases remained unmatched. Germline V CDR1 and CDR2: MRHNA, SNTAGT. The length of the CDR3 is 16 residues. In nucleotides, the CDR3 is TGTGCCAGCAGTGGCTCGATAGCGGGGGGCGCAGATACGCAGTATTTT. Protein sequence: CASSGSIAGGADTQYF.

This clonotype was recorded a few times. The junction does not match germline at one end; this may be a read error. The chain is built from TRBV20-1 and TRBJ1-6, with 7 nucleotides matching TRBD1. CDR3 length: 18 amino acids. Germline-derived CDR1 and CDR2 are DFQATT and SNEGSKA (reference sequence). CDR3 sequence (DNA): TGCAGTGCTAGAGAATCCCCTCTTTTAGGGGGCGGGAATTCACCCTTCCACTTT. Translated, it gives CSARESPLLGGGNSPFHF.

A single count supports this clonotype. The chain recombines TRBV30 with TRBJ1-2; perhaps TRBD1 as D (5 bases). The ends were cut back, 4 bases at V and 7 bases at J, with 10 bases in the middle. This CDR3 contains 11 residues. The germline V gene encodes CDR1 GTSNPN and CDR2 SVGIG (reference sequence). The CDR3 region has the DNA TGTGCCTGGACGAAGAGGGGTGGCTACACCTTC. Translation: CAWTKRGGYTF.

This clonotype was detected only a few times. The J gene is TRBJ2-3, the V gene TRBV20-1; 7 bases are a match to TRBD2. CDR1 is DFQATT and CDR2 is SNEGSKA in the germline V gene (reference sequence). There are 15 residues in the CDR3. V gave up 2 bases and J gave up 1 base; unmatched junction bases: 6. As DNA, the CDR3 is TGCAGTGCTAGACCCGGGACTACTCGCACAGATACGCAGTATTTT. Its protein is CSARPGTTRTDTQYF.

Points on this clonotype: A much larger clone sits a single nucleotide away, making a read error possible. The genes are TRBV12-3 or TRBV12-4 and TRBJ2-5, with 7 bases lining up with TRBD1. The J call may be faulty, since TRBJ2-1 better matches the DNA end. The CDR3 has 16 amino acids. Here the CDR3 reads CASSFQSQGIQETQFF. The CDR3 DNA sequence: TGTGCCAGCAGTTTCCAGTCACAGGGGATCCAAGAGACCCAGTTCTTC.

This clonotype was found a few times. The chain is built from TRBV2 and TRBJ1-2; 7 positions match TRBD1. The CDR3 totals 11 residues. Germline CDR1 reads SNHLY; CDR2 reads FYNNEI. The J segment lost 6 bases and the V segment lost 10 bases, leaving 5 bases of the junction unmatched. The CDR3 DNA reads TGTGCCACTCAGGGGGGGCATGGCTACACCTTC. It translates to CATQGGHGYTF.

A few counts support this clonotype. The chain carries TRBV5-6 and TRBJ1-2; D gene unclear. The germline V and J ends were trimmed by 0 bases and 8 bases, with 2 bases remaining between them. There are 10 residues in the CDR3. CDR1 is SGHDT and CDR2 is YYEEEE in the germline V gene. This CDR3 reads CASSLVGYTF. DNA of the CDR3: TGTGCCAGCAGCTTGGTGGGCTACACCTTC. The whole variable domain, remainder taken from reference TRBV5-6 and TRBJ1-2, is DAGVTQSPTHLIKTRGQQVTLRCSPKSGHDTVSWYQQALGQGPQFIFQYYEEEERQRGNFPDRFSGHQFPNYSSELNVNALLLGDSALYLCASSLVGYTFGSGTRLTVV.

This chain uses TRBV7-8 with TRBJ2-1, with D uncertain. Trimming stripped 3 bases from V and 3 bases from J, with 12 bases between. The V gene's germline CDR1 is SGHVS and CDR2 FQNEAQ. The CDR3 extends over 15 amino acids. The CDR3 reads CASSFLLGDYNEQFF. CDR3 sequence (DNA): TGTGCCAGCAGCTTTTTATTAGGCGACTACAATGAGCAGTTCTTC.

Comment on this clonotype: A much more abundant neighbour one base away suggests this may be a read error. The rearrangement uses TRBV4-3 and TRBJ2-1; 8 positions match TRBD2. Judging by the DNA end, TRBJ2-7 fits better; the J call may be wrong. Germline assignment: CDR1 LGHNA and CDR2 YSLEER. The CDR3 contains 17 residues. CDR3 coding DNA: TGCGCCAGCAGCCAAGAAACTTCCAGCGGGGGCTACAATGAGCAGTACTTC. Translated, it gives CASSQETSSGGYNEQYF.

The rearrangement uses TRBV7-6 and TRBJ2-7, with 7 bases identical to TRBD2. The CDR3 is 15 residues long. J was trimmed by 3 bases and V by 5 bases; bases with no gene match: 10. CDR1 and CDR2 (germline): SGHVS, FNYEAQ. This CDR3 is CASSLASGQFYEQYF. CDR3 DNA sequence: TGTGCCAGCAGCCTCGCTAGCGGACAATTCTACGAGCAGTACTTC.

With respect to this clonotype: Possible read error: a much larger clone is one base away. The V call is TRBV12-3 or TRBV12-4, the J call TRBJ2-7; 7 positions agree with TRBD1. V was clipped by 6 bases and J by 7 bases; unmatched bases: 15. This CDR3 comprises 15 residues. The DNA for the CDR3 is TGTGCCAGCAGCCTTACAGGGGTCAAGTACAATGAGCAGTACTTC. Translated: CASSLTGVKYNEQYF.

This clonotype was counted a few times. This sequence joins TRBV20-1 and TRBJ1-2, with D perhaps matching TRBD1 (6 bases). CDR1 and CDR2 from the germline V gene are DFQATT and SNEGSKA (reference sequence). V was clipped by 0 bases and J by 4 bases, with 12 bases between them. The CDR3 has 14 amino acids. The CDR3 region has the DNA TGCAGTGCTAGAGACGCCGGGGGCTCCTATGGCTACACCTTC. Translation: CSARDAGGSYGYTF.

This clonotype occurred a few times. The CDR3 sequence is CASSSAAHEDEQFF. For the CDR3, the DNA is TGTGCCAGCAGCTCCGCGGCTCACGAGGATGAGCAGTTCTTC. J is TRBJ2-1 and V is TRBV6-6; D is undetermined. The CDR3 is made up of 14 amino acids. Germline V gives CDR1 MNHNY, CDR2 SVGAGI (reference sequence). The V end lost 6 bases, the J end lost 8 bases, and 17 bases lay between the germline ends.

The chain recombines TRBV12-3 or TRBV12-4 with TRBJ2-3; 8 nucleotides line up with TRBD1. After removal of 6 bases from V and 3 bases from J, the junction contained 8 bases not matched to a gene. This CDR3 spans 15 amino acids. The CDR3: CASSPTGAKTDTQYF. The CDR3 bases are TGTGCCAGCAGCCCGACAGGGGCGAAGACAGATACGCAGTATTTT.

This clonotype was seen only a few times. The chain joins TRBV25-1 to TRBJ1-5; TRBD1 aligns across 8 bases. Germline V gene sequence: CDR1 MGHDK, CDR2 SYGVNS. After removal of 3 bases from V and 1 base from J, the junction contained 5 bases not matched to a gene. CDR3 size: 16 residues. The CDR3 DNA is TGTGCCAGCAGTGAGGAGGCAGGGGGCAGCAATCAGCCCCAGCATTTT. Amino acids: CASSEEAGGSNQPQHF.

In this sample, this clonotype turned up a few times. The chain combines TRBV20-1 with TRBJ1-1; 9 bases line up with TRBD1. This CDR3 is 13 amino acids long. The germline CDR1 and CDR2 sequences are DFQATT and SNEGSKA (reference sequence). Trimming took 6 bases from V and 3 from J; bases not matched to a gene: 5. CDR3 residues: CSALGQGYTEAFF. The CDR3 bases are TGCAGTGCCCTGGGACAGGGTTACACTGAAGCTTTCTTT.

In this sample, this clonotype turned up many times. The rearrangement joins TRBV3-1 to TRBJ2-5, with 7 nucleotides matching TRBD1. The germline CDR1 and CDR2 sequences are LGHDT and YNNKEL (reference sequence). V was pared by 6 bases and J by 1 base, with 5 bases of the junction left unmatched. The CDR3 has 14 residues. This CDR3 reads CASSPRDSQETQYF. The CDR3 DNA follows: TGTGCCAGCAGTCCTAGGGACAGCCAAGAGACCCAGTACTTC.

This clonotype was recorded at least ten times. This sequence joins TRBV20-1 and TRBJ2-5, with 7 nucleotides matching TRBD1. With 0 bases clipped from V and 3 bases from J, the junction kept 4 bases outside the gene matches. CDR1 is DFQATT, CDR2 SNEGSKA, per germline (reference sequence). The CDR3 has 14 amino acids. CDR3 residues: CSARDLDREETQYF. DNA of the CDR3: TGCAGTGCTAGAGATCTCGACAGGGAAGAGACCCAGTACTTC.

The chain links TRBV6-4 to TRBJ2-7; 8 bases align to TRBD1. The CDR3 contains 14 residues. After removal of 5 bases from V and 7 bases from J, the junction contained 10 bases not matched to a gene. CDR1 is MRHNA and CDR2 is SNTAGT in the germline V gene. The CDR3 DNA reads TGTGCCAGCAGTCCCGACAGGGGTAGTAGTGAGCAGTACTTC. It specifies CASSPDRGSSEQYF.

This clonotype was seen a few times. The chain joins TRBV7-9 to TRBJ2-5; 9 nucleotides match TRBD2. CDR1 is SEHNR and CDR2 is FQNEAQ in the germline V gene (reference sequence). Trimming took 5 bases from V and 3 from J; bases not matched to a gene: 4. This CDR3 contains 14 residues. This CDR3 reads CASSRTSVEETQYF. CDR3 bases: TGTGCCAGCAGCCGGACTAGCGTGGAAGAGACCCAGTACTTC.

This clonotype has only a few counts. This chain joins TRBV9 and TRBJ2-3, with D possibly TRBD2 on 6 matching bases. Trimming left V 2 bases short and J 4 bases short, with 11 bases between. This CDR3 comprises 14 residues. CDR1 SGDLS and CDR2 YYNGEE come from the germline V gene. As DNA, the CDR3 is TGTGCCAGCAGCGTTGGGGGGATCCCAGATACGCAGTATTTT. It yields the protein CASSVGGIPDTQYF.

At least ten counts were recorded for this clonotype. This rearrangement joins TRBV29-1 to TRBJ2-7; tentatively, D is TRBD1 (6 bases). With 6 bases removed from V and 6 bases from J, the gap between germline ends came to 15 bases. The CDR3 is 12 residues long. The germline CDR1 and CDR2 sequences are SQVTM and ANQGSEA. In nucleotides, the CDR3 is TGCAGCGTGGGTACCAACAGGGTCGAGCAGTACTTC. It specifies CSVGTNRVEQYF.

This clonotype was counted only a few times. This chain joins TRBV27 and TRBJ2-5, with D uncertain. The germline gives CDR1 MNHEY, CDR2 SMNVEV (reference sequence). The CDR3 has 14 amino acids. The germline V and J ends were trimmed by 2 bases and 0 bases, with 7 bases remaining between them. CDR3 nucleotide sequence: TGTGCCAGCAGTTTAGGCCCGTACCAAGAGACCCAGTACTTC. Amino acids: CASSLGPYQETQYF.

In regard to this clonotype: Its ends do not fully match the called genes, so a read error is possible. The J gene is TRBJ2-3, the V gene TRBV6-5; TRBD2 might be the D (5 bases). The germline V gene has CDR1 MNHEY and CDR2 SVGAGI. The CDR3 is 18 residues long. CDR3 protein: CAGSRLQIGVGRTDTQYF. CDR3 nucleotide sequence: TGTGCCGGCAGCAGACTCCAAATCGGGGTTGGGCGCACAGATACGCAGTATTTT.

The sample holds a few counts of this clonotype. The chain has TRBV12-3 or TRBV12-4 and TRBJ2-1, with 12 bases that match TRBD2. TRBJ2-7 matches the DNA end more closely, so the J call is doubtful. CDR3 length: 16 amino acids. CDR3 coding DNA: TGTGCCAGCAGTTCGGGACTAGCGGGTTCCTACAATGAGCAGTACTTC. Its translation: CASSSGLAGSYNEQYF.

This rearrangement joins TRBV24-1 to TRBJ2-7; unclear D gene. CDR3 length: 13 residues. Germline CDR1 is KGHDR and CDR2 is SFDVKD. V lost 5 bases to trimming and J lost 6 bases, with 13 bases between them. CDR3 in DNA: TGTGCCACCAGTGTCCCCCATTACTGCGAGCAGTACTTC. Amino acid sequence: CATSVPHYCEQYF.

This clonotype was recorded a few times. The rearrangement joins TRBV7-2 to TRBJ2-3; D is perhaps TRBD2 (5 bases). Germline lookup yields CDR1 SGHTA and CDR2 FQGNSA. CDR3 length: 15 amino acids. Trimming took off 1 base at V and 4 bases at J, with 12 bases between the two ends. This chain's CDR3 is CASSLGIGLSDTQYF. In DNA form, the CDR3 reads TGTGCCAGCAGCTTAGGCATTGGACTTTCAGATACGCAGTATTTT.